This entry lists 6 T cell receptor beta chains sequenced from one sample in a study of cytomegalovirus exposure and HLA in healthy donors. The PCR ran on 60 Vbeta and 13 Jbeta primers. Clones were sequenced by immunoSEQ multiplex PCR, and TCRdb holds only the in-frame ones, with some missing. This sample carries approximately 67,000 clones, approximately 67% of them seen once, and the ten largest clones take approximately 2%. Sequenced sample: PBMCs. These receptors were taken from a young woman in good health and CMV-seronegative.

The J gene is TRBJ2-1, the V gene TRBV6-5, with 7 positions matching TRBD1. CDR1 and CDR2 from the germline V gene are MNHEY and SVGAGI. This CDR3 is 15 amino acids long. V lost 6 bases to trimming and J lost 3 bases; unmatched junction nucleotides: 8. The DNA of the CDR3 is TGTGCCAGCAGCCGGACAGGCCAAAGCTACAATGAGCAGTTCTTC. This encodes CASSRTGQSYNEQFF.

This clone was counted a few times. CDR3 sequence: CASSLVRRTGTYEQYF. The CDR3 coding sequence is TGTGCCAGCAGCTTAGTTCGAAGGACAGGGACCTACGAGCAGTACTTC. The rearrangement links TRBV7-2 to TRBJ2-7; TRBD1 agrees at 8 bases. CDR1 and CDR2 (germline): SGHTA, FQGNSA. The CDR3 is 16 residues long. J was trimmed by 2 bases and V by 1 base; bases with no gene match: 7.

The chain employs TRBV19 and TRBJ2-3, with 9 nucleotides matching TRBD1. This CDR3 contains 17 residues. The junction had 13 bases not matched to a gene; V was cut back by 9 bases and J by 0 bases. From germline, CDR1 is LNHDA and CDR2 SQIVND (reference sequence). In nucleotides, the CDR3 is TGTGCCAGAAAGGGGGGGACAGGGACCTCTAGCACAGATACGCAGTATTTT. Translating it yields CARKGGTGTSSTDTQYF.

A few counts support this clone. The rearrangement uses TRBV28 and TRBJ2-7; 7 positions agree with TRBD2. The germline gives CDR1 MDHEN, CDR2 SYDVKM. Unmatched junction bases numbered 8, after V lost 6 bases and J lost 3 bases. This CDR3 has 14 residues. The CDR3 is CASRTPGRGYEQYF. The DNA of the CDR3 is TGTGCCAGCAGGACACCAGGGAGGGGCTACGAGCAGTACTTC.

This clone was seen just once. V usage is TRBV6-6 and J usage is TRBJ1-5, with D maybe TRBD1 (6 bases). This CDR3 region has 12 residues. Trimming stripped 6 bases from V and 7 bases from J, with 10 bases between. Germline-derived CDR1 and CDR2 are MNHNY and SVGAGI (reference sequence). CDR3 coding DNA: TGTGCCAGCAGAACAGGGATGCAGCCCCAGCATTTT. This codes for CASRTGMQPQHF.

The sample holds a few counts of this clone. The rearrangement uses TRBV27 and TRBJ2-1; a possible D gene is TRBD2 (5 bases). Looked up from germline, CDR1 is MNHEY and CDR2 is SMNVEV (reference sequence). Trimming took 4 bases from V and 4 from J, leaving 11 bases between them. This CDR3 has 14 amino acids. CDR3 bases: TGTGCCAGCAGTTACTCGTCGGGGTACAATGAGCAGTTCTTC. This encodes CASSYSSGYNEQFF.